This T cell receptor (beta chain) was captured by sequencing in a study of CD8 T cells in Susac syndrome. Looked up from germline, CDR1 is MDHEN and CDR2 is SYDVKM. The V and J ends lost 3 bases and 1 base, in that order; junction bases with no gene match: 2. CDR3 length: 16 residues. This clonotype was counted a single time. RNA was extracted with the RNeasy kit, and a quantity of roughly 0.5 to 1 ug was reverse transcribed using random hexamers. Via MiXCR, TCRdb re-called the immunoSEQ multiplex PCR reads, giving one row per CDR3 protein. The sample includes more than 40,000 distinct CDR3 sequences, approximately 93% of them seen just once.

This receptor was identified in a human donor in good health. This rearrangement joins TRBV28 to TRBJ2-1; 11 nucleotides line up with TRBD2. The material sequenced was CD8+ T cells from PBMCs. The CDR3 region has the DNA TGTGCCAGCAGTTTGGGACTAGCGGTATCCTACAATGAGCAGTTCTTC. This sequence encodes CASSLGLAVSYNEQFF.